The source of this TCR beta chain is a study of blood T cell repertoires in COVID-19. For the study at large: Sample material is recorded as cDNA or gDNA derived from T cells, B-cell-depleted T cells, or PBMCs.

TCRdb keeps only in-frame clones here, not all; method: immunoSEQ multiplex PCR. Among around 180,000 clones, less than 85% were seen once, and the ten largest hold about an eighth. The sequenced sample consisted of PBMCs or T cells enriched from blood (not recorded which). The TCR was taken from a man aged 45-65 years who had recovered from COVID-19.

DNA of the CDR3: TGTGCTAGTGGTCTAAGGGTGTGGGGACAGGAGAACACTGAAGCTTTCTTT. Protein sequence: CASGLRVWGQENTEAFF. The chain uses TRBV12-5 and TRBJ1-1; the match to TRBD1 covers 8 bases. CDR1 and CDR2 from the germline V gene are LGHNT and FRNRAP. J lost 1 base, V lost 5 bases, and 12 bases had no gene match. This CDR3 contains 17 residues.